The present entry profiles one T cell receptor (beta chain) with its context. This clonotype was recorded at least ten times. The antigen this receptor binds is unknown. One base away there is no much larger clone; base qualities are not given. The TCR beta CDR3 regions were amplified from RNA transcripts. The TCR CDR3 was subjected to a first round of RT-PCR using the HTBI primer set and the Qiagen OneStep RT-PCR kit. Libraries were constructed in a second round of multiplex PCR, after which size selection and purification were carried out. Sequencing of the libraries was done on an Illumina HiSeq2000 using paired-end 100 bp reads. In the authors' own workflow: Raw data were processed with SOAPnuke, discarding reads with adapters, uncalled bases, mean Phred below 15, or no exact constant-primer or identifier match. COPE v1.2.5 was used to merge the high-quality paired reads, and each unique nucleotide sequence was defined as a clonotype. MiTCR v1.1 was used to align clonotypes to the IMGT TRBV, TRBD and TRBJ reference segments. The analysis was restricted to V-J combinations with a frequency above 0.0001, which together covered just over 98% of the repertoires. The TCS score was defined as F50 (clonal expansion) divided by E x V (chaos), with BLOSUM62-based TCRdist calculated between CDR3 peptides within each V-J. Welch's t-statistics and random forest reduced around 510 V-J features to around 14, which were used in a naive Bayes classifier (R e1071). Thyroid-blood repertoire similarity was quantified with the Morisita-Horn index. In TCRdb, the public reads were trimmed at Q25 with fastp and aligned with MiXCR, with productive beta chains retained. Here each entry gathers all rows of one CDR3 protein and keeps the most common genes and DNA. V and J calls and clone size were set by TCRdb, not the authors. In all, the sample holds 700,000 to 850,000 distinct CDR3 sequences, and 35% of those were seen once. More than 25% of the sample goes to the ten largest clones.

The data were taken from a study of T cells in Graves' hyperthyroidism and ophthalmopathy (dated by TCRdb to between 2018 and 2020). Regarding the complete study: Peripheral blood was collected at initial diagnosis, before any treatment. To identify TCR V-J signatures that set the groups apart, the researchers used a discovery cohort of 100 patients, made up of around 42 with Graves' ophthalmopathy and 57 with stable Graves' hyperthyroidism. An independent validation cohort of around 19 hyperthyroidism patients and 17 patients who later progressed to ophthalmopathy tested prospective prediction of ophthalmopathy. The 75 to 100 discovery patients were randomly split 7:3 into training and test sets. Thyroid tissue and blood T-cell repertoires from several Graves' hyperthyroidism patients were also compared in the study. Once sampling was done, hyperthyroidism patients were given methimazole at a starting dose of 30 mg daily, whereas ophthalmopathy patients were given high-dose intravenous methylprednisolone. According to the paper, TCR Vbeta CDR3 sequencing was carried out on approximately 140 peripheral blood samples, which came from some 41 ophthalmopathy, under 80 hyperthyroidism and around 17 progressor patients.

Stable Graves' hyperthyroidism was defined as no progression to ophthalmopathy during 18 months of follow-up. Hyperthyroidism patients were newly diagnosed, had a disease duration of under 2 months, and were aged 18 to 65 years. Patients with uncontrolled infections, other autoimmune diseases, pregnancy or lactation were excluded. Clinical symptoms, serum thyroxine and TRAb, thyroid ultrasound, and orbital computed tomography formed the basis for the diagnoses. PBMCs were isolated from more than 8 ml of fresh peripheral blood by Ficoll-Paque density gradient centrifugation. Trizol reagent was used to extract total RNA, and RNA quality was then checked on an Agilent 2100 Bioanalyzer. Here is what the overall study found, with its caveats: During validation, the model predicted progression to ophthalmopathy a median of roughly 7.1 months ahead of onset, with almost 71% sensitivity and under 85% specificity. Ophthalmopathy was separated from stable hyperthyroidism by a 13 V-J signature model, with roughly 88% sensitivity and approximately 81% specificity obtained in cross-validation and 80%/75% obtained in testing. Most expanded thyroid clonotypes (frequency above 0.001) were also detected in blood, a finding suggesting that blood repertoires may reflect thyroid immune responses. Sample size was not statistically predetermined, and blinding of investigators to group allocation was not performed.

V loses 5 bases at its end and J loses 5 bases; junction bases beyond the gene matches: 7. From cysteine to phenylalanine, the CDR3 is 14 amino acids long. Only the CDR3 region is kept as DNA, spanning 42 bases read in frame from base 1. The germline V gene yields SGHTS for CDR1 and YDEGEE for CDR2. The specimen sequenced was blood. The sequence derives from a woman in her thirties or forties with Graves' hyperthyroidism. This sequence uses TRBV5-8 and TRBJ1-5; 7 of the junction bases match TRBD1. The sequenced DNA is TGTGCCAGCAGGCCTAACAGGGGAGATCAGCCCCAGCATTTT. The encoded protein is CASRPNRGDQPQHF.